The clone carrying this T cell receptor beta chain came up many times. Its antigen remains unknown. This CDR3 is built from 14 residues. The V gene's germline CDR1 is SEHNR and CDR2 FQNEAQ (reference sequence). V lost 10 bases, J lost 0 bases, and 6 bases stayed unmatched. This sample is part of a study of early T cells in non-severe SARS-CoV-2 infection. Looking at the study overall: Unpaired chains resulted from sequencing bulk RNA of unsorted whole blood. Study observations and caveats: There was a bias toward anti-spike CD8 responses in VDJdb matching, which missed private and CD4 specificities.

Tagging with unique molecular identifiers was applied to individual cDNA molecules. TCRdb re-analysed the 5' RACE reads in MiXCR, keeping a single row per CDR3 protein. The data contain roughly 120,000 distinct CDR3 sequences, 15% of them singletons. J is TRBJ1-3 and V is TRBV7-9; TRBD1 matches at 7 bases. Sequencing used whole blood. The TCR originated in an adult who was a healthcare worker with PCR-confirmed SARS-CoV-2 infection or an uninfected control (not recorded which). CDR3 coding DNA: TGTGCCATCAGACAGGGCCCCTCTGGAAACACCATATATTTT. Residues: CAIRQGPSGNTIYF.